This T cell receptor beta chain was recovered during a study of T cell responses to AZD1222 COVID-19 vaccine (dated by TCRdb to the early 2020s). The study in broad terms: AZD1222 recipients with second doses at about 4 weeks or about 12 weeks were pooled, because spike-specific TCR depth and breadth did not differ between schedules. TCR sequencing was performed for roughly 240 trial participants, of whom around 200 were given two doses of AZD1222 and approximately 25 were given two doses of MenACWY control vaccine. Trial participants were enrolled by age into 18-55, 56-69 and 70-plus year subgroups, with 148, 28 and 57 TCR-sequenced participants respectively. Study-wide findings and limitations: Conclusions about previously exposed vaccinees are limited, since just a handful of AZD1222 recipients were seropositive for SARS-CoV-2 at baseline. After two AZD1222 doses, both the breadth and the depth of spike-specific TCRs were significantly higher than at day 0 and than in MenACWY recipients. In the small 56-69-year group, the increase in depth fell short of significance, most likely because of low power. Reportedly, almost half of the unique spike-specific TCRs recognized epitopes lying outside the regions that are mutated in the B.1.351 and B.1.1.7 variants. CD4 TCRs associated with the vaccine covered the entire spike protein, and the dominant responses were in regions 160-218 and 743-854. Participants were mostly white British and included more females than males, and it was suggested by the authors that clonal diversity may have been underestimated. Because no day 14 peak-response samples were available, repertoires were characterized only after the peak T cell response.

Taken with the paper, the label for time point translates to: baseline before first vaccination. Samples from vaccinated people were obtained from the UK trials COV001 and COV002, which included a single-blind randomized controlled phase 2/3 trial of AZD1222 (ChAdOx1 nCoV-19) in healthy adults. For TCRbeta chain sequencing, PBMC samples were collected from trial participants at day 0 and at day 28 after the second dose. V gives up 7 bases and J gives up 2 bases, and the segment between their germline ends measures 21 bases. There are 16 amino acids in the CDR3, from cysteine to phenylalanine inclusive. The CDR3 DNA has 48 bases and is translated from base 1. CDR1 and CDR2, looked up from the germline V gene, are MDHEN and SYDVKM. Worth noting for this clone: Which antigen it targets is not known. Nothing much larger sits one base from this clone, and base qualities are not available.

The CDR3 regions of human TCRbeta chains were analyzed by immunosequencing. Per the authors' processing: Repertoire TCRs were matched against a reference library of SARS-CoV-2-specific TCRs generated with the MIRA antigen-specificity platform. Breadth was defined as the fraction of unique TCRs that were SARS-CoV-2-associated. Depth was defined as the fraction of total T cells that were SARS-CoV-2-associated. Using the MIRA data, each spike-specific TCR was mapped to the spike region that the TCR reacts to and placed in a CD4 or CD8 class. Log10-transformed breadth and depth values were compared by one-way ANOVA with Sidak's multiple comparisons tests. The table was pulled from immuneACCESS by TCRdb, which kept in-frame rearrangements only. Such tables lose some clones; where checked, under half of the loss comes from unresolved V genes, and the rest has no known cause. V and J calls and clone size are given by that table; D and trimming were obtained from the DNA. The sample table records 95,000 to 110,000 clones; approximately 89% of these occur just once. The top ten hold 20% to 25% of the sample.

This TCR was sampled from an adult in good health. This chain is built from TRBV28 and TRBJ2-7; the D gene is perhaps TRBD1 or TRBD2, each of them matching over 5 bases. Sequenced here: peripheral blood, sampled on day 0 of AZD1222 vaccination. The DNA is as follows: TGTGCCAGCAAAGGGACGTTTTCGGGCAAAACCTACGAGCAGTACTTC. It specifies CASKGTFSGKTYEQYF.